This paragraph reports one T cell receptor beta chain. The data originate from a study of blood T cell repertoires in COVID-19. Measured with immunoSEQ multiplex PCR; TCRdb has only the in-frame clones, and not every one. The sample lists approximately 260,000 clones; approximately 79% were seen once. This CDR3 contains 14 residues. V was clipped by 6 bases and J by 1 base, with 12 bases between them. From germline, CDR1 is MNHEY and CDR2 SMNVEV (reference sequence). Sequenced input: PBMCs or T cells enriched from blood (not recorded which). V is TRBV27 and J is TRBJ1-1, with D hard to call. This sequence was found in a young man with acute COVID-19. In DNA, the CDR3 is TGTGCCAGCAGACTTCGTCTCCCGAACACTGAAGCTTTCTTT. As protein: CASRLRLPNTEAFF.